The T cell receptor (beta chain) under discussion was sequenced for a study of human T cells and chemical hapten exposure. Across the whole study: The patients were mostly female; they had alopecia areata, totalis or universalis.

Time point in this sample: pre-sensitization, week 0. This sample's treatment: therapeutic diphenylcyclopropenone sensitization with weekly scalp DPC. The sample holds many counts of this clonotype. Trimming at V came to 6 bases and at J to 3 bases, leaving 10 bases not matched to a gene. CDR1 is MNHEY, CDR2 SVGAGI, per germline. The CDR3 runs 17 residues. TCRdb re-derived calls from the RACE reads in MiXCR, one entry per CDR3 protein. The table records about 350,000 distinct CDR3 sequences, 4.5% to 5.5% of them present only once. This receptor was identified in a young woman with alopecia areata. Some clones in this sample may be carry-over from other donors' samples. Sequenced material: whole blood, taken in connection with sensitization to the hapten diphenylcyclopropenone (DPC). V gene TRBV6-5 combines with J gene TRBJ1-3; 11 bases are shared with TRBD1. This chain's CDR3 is CASSPSGTGGVGNTIYF. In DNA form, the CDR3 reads TGTGCCAGCAGCCCTTCCGGGACAGGGGGTGTTGGAAACACCATATATTTT.